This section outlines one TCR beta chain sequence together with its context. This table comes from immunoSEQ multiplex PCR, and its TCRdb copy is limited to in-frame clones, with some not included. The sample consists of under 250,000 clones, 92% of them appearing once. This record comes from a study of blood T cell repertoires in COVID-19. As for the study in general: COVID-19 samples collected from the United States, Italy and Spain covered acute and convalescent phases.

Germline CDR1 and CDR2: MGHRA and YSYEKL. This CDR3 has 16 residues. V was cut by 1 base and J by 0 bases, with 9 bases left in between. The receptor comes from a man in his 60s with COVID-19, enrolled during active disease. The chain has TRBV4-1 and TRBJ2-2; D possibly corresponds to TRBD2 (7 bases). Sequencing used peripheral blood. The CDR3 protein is CASSQGGGANTGELFF. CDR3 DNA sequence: TGCGCCAGCAGCCAAGGCGGGGGCGCGAACACCGGGGAGCTGTTTTTT.